The sequence of this TCR beta chain was determined in a study of blood T cell repertoires in COVID-19. Study in general: Samples of COVID-19 (acute and convalescent) were obtained from the United States, Italy and Spain. Sources were T cells, B-cell-depleted T cells, or PBMCs; the material itself was cDNA or gDNA.

Per the original data handling: By means of reference gene primer amplification, nucleated cell counts were estimated. Assay: immunoSEQ multiplex PCR; the TCRdb copy retains only in-frame clones and omits some. Clone size and the V and J calls come from that table; the DNA yielded D and trimming. The sample has under 250,000 clones, over 75% seen once. As regards this clone: The same CDR3 arises from other DNA sequences in this sample as well.

From germline, CDR1 is KGHSH and CDR2 LQKENI. This CDR3 is built from 14 residues. V lost 2 bases and J lost 4, with 9 bases in between. V gene TRBV18 combines with J gene TRBJ1-3, with D tentatively TRBD1 (6 bases). The source material was PBMCs or T cells enriched from blood (not recorded which). The source of this sequence is a middle-aged man who had recovered from COVID-19. The CDR3 loop is CASSPTGSGNTIYF. The CDR3 DNA reads TGTGCCAGCTCACCAACAGGGTCCGGAAACACCATATATTTT.